The 6 T cell receptor beta chains reported below all come from one sample, sequenced in a study of cytomegalovirus exposure and HLA in healthy donors. PCR used 60 Vbeta primers and 13 Jbeta primers. The data were produced by immunoSEQ multiplex PCR, yet TCRdb's version contains in-frame clones alone and is incomplete. The sample contains some 200,000 clones, less than 85% of which appear only once. The sample consisted of PBMCs. The receptors were sampled from a man younger than 35 in good health and CMV-seronegative.

The V call is TRBV6-1, the J call TRBJ1-1; D gene ambiguous. V lost 5 bases and J 8 bases, leaving 9 bases between the germline ends. CDR3 length equals 11 residues. Germline loops: CDR1 MNHNS, CDR2 SASEGT. CDR3 in amino acids: CASSIRLEAFF. As DNA, the CDR3 is TGTGCCAGCAGTATACGACTGGAAGCTTTCTTT.

The V call is TRBV6-6, the J call TRBJ2-7, with D possibly being TRBD1 (6 bases). Germline CDR1 MNHNY, CDR2 SVGAGI (reference sequence). The V and J ends lost 5 bases and 0 bases respectively, with 8 bases between them. The CDR3 runs to 13 residues. CDR3 in DNA: TGTGCCAGCAGTACGGACAGCTCCTACGAGCAGTACTTC. Translation: CASSTDSSYEQYF.

This chain uses TRBV5-4 with TRBJ2-7; 7 bases are a match to TRBD1. Trimming took 4 bases from V and 2 from J; bases not matched to a gene: 9. CDR1 and CDR2 (germline): SGHNT, YYREEE (reference sequence). The CDR3 spans 15 residues. The CDR3 spells CASSIRTGKAYEQYF. The CDR3 nucleotides read TGTGCCAGCAGCATTCGGACAGGCAAAGCCTACGAGCAGTACTTC.

In its sample, this clone was seen a few times. The V gene is TRBV4-2, the J gene TRBJ1-5; tentative D call: TRBD1 (6 bases). This CDR3 spans 15 amino acids. The V and J ends lost 0 bases and 4 bases respectively, with 10 bases between them. Germline loops: CDR1 LGHNA, CDR2 YNFKEQ. CDR3: CASSQDITGNQPQHF. CDR3 DNA: TGTGCCAGCAGCCAAGATATCACAGGGAATCAGCCCCAGCATTTT.

This clone was found a few times. The chain is built from TRBV9 and TRBJ1-3; no clear D. Germline CDR1 SGDLS, CDR2 YYNGEE. V gave up 2 bases and J gave up 0 bases, with 9 bases separating them. The CDR3 extends over 15 amino acids. CDR3 DNA: TGTGCCAGCAGCGTCGGGTTATACTCTGGAAACACCATATATTTT. Protein product: CASSVGLYSGNTIYF. Full variable domain (outside the CDR3, taken from reference TRBV9 and TRBJ1-3): DSGVTQTPKHLITATGQRVTLRCSPRSGDLSVYWYQQSLDQGLQFLIQYYNGEERAKGNILERFSAQQFPDLHSELNLSSLELGDSALYFCASSVGLYSGNTIYFGEGSWLTVV.

The chain recombines TRBV2 with TRBJ2-7; 11 nucleotides line up with TRBD2. The CDR3 covers 17 residues. V lost 8 bases, J lost 1 base, and 13 bases stayed unmatched. Germline V gene lookup returns CDR1 SNHLY and CDR2 FYNNEI. CDR3 nucleotides: TGTGCCAGCGGTGTGGTAGCGGGAGGGCCTGGATCCTACGAGCAGTACTTC. Protein product: CASGVVAGGPGSYEQYF.